The 27 T cell receptor beta chains below come from one sample, sequenced in a study of cytomegalovirus exposure and HLA in healthy donors. The PCR ran on 60 Vbeta and 13 Jbeta primers. Sequencing used immunoSEQ multiplex PCR; TCRdb keeps in-frame clones, though not all of them. The sample lists roughly 120,000 clones, around 70% occurring once. The sequencing sample was made of PBMCs. The receptors come from a woman aged 40 to 50 in good health and CMV-seronegative.

The gene calls are TRBV6-1 and TRBJ2-7; 7 bases align to TRBD2. The germline gives CDR1 MNHNS, CDR2 SASEGT. V dropped 2 bases and J dropped 1; count of bases not matched to a gene: 2. There are 14 residues in the CDR3. In DNA, the CDR3 is TGTGCCAGCAGTGAACGGGGGGAGTCCTACGAGCAGTACTTC. It codes for CASSERGESYEQYF.

The J gene is TRBJ2-5, the V gene TRBV5-6, with 8 bases lining up with TRBD1. The end of the DNA fits TRBJ2-7 better, so the J call may be wrong. The germline CDR1 and CDR2 sequences are SGHDT and YYEEEE. The CDR3 runs 14 residues. This chain's CDR3 is CASSWRQGSYEQYF. The CDR3 DNA follows: TGTGCCAGCAGCTGGAGACAGGGGAGCTACGAGCAGTACTTC.

The gene calls are TRBV6-1 and TRBJ2-1; 8 bases map to TRBD2. The CDR3 extends over 18 amino acids. Germline CDR1 is MNHNS and CDR2 is SASEGT. With 2 bases clipped from V and 0 bases from J, the junction kept 9 bases outside the gene matches. The CDR3 DNA reads TGTGCCAGCAGTGAATTCTGGCTAGCGGGTAGCTCCTACAATGAGCAGTTCTTC. Protein: CASSEFWLAGSSYNEQFF.

The chain is built from TRBV5-1 and TRBJ1-3, with 8 bases identical to TRBD1. Looked up from germline, CDR1 is SGHRS and CDR2 is YFSETQ. Germline trimming cut 0 bases from V and 4 bases from J; bases unmatched to any gene: 0. This CDR3 has 14 residues. Here the CDR3 reads CASSLAGGGNTIYF. CDR3 sequence (DNA): TGCGCCAGCAGCTTGGCAGGGGGCGGAAACACCATATATTTT.

This chain uses TRBV25-1 with TRBJ2-3; no reliable D call. This CDR3 has 12 residues. Germline V gene data show CDR1 as MGHDK and CDR2 as SYGVNS. Deletions cut 2 bases from V and 5 bases from J, with 5 bases between. The CDR3 sequence is CASSEGRDTQYF. In DNA, the CDR3 is TGTGCCAGCAGTGAAGGTAGAGATACGCAGTATTTT.

The chain combines TRBV2 with TRBJ1-1; TRBD1 aligns across 8 bases. This CDR3 is built from 18 residues. The germline V gene encodes CDR1 SNHLY and CDR2 FYNNEI. J gave up 3 bases and V 4 bases, and 16 bases lay outside the gene matches. The CDR3: CASSVSLDREPGDTEAFF. The CDR3 coding sequence is TGTGCCAGCAGTGTATCCCTGGACAGGGAACCAGGGGACACTGAAGCTTTCTTT. The variable domain in full, completed from reference TRBV2 and TRBJ1-1, reads EPEVTQTPSHQVTQMGQEVILRCVPISNHLYFYWYRQILGQKVEFLVSFYNNEISEKSEIFDDQFSVERPDGSNFTLKIRSTKLEDSAMYFCASSVSLDREPGDTEAFFGQGTRLTVV.

This clone was detected only a few times. The chain recombines TRBV6-5 with TRBJ2-7; 8 bases align to TRBD1. The CDR3 extends over 14 amino acids. V trimming: 7 bases; J trimming: 2 bases; junction bases outside the gene matches: 7. The germline CDR1 and CDR2 sequences are MNHEY and SVGAGI. CDR3 amino acids: CASKKGQGTYEQYF. CDR3 coding DNA: TGTGCCAGCAAAAAAGGACAGGGTACCTACGAGCAGTACTTC.

The rearrangement joins TRBV7-8 to TRBJ1-1, with TRBD1 as a possible D gene (6 bases). V lost 4 bases, J lost 11 bases, and 23 bases lay in between. This CDR3 spans 15 amino acids. CDR1 and CDR2 (germline): SGHVS, FQNEAQ. DNA for the CDR3: TGTGCCAGCAGCTCCGCGGGCAGGGGCGTATGGGAGGCTTTCTTT. Amino acid sequence: CASSSAGRGVWEAFF.

The V and J genes are TRBV10-3 and TRBJ2-3; TRBD1 aligns across 9 bases. Germline CDR1 ENHRY, CDR2 SYGVKD. The CDR3 spans 15 residues. With V trimmed by 4 bases and J by 4 bases, 6 bases remained unmatched. CDR3 amino acids: CAISAGRQGADTQYF. The CDR3 bases are TGTGCCATCAGTGCGGGGCGACAGGGGGCAGATACGCAGTATTTT.

This clone was observed a few times. The gene calls are TRBV7-9 and TRBJ2-1; D is unresolved. CDR3 length: 13 residues. The germline V and J ends were trimmed by 7 bases and 6 bases, with 13 bases remaining between them. CDR1 and CDR2 (germline): SEHNR, FQNEAQ (reference sequence). This CDR3 reads CASTYTSGNEQFF. The CDR3 bases are TGTGCCAGCACCTACACCTCGGGCAATGAGCAGTTCTTC.

This chain links TRBV28 with TRBJ2-7, with 7 bases fitting TRBD1. Germline V CDR1 and CDR2: MDHEN, SYDVKM. The J segment lost 7 bases and the V segment lost 0 bases, leaving 9 bases of the junction unmatched. There are 15 residues in the CDR3. The CDR3 sequence is CASSLWGTEEREQYF. DNA for the CDR3: TGTGCCAGCAGTTTATGGGGGACAGAAGAACGAGAGCAGTACTTC.

This rearrangement joins TRBV11-1 to TRBJ1-1; 8 bases match TRBD1. J lost 4 bases, V lost 5 bases, and 9 bases had no gene match. The CDR3 spans 15 residues. CDR1 is SGHAT and CDR2 is FQDESV in the germline V gene (reference sequence). The chain's CDR3 is CASSPRQGRGTEAFF. In DNA, the CDR3 is TGTGCCAGCAGCCCACGACAGGGGAGAGGCACTGAAGCTTTCTTT.

V usage is TRBV7-2 and J usage is TRBJ2-7, with 9 positions matching TRBD1. Germline CDR1 and CDR2: SGHTA and FQGNSA. Trimming at V came to 5 bases and at J to 5 bases, leaving 13 bases not matched to a gene. This CDR3 is 16 amino acids long. CDR3 sequence reads: CASSPRTRTGAHEQYF. The CDR3, as DNA: TGTGCCAGCAGCCCCCGTACCAGGACAGGGGCGCACGAGCAGTACTTC.

The genes are TRBV4-3 and TRBJ2-1, with D perhaps TRBD2 (6 bases). CDR3 size: 17 residues. Germline CDR1 is LGHNA and CDR2 is YSLEER. The ends were cut back, 0 bases at V and 4 bases at J, with 16 bases in the middle. The CDR3 sequence is CASSQEISGRPYNEQFF. In DNA, the CDR3 is TGCGCCAGCAGCCAAGAGATTAGCGGCCGTCCATACAATGAGCAGTTCTTC.

The chain links TRBV27 to TRBJ1-6, with D possibly matching TRBD1 (6 bases). V was shortened by 3 bases and J by 5 bases, with 11 bases between the two germline ends. The CDR3 has 15 residues. The germline V gene has CDR1 MNHEY and CDR2 SMNVEV (reference sequence). The CDR3 is CASSLEQGDNSPLHF. In DNA, the CDR3 is TGTGCCAGCAGTTTGGAACAGGGTGATAATTCACCCCTCCACTTT.

This clone turned up a few times. This rearrangement joins TRBV2 to TRBJ2-1, with TRBD1 as a possible D gene (7 bases). Germline CDR1 is SNHLY and CDR2 is FYNNEI. V was clipped by 2 bases and J by 6 bases, with 17 bases between them. The CDR3 covers 16 residues. Written as DNA, the CDR3 is TGTGCCAGCAGTGAATATTTAAGGGGGCGGGGCAATGAGCAGTTCTTC. It is translated as CASSEYLRGRGNEQFF.

The genes are TRBV7-9 and TRBJ1-1; possible D gene TRBD1, 5 bases. This CDR3 spans 14 amino acids. Trimming stripped 3 bases from V and 6 bases from J, with 14 bases between. Germline V lookup: CDR1 SEHNR, CDR2 FQNEAQ (reference sequence). CDR3 region: CASSFRGFGAEAFF. Here the CDR3 DNA reads TGTGCCAGCAGCTTTCGGGGGTTCGGTGCTGAAGCTTTCTTT.

The genes are TRBV7-2 and TRBJ2-7, with 12 bases fitting TRBD2. The germline CDR1 and CDR2 sequences are SGHTA and FQGNSA. The CDR3 extends over 15 amino acids. V shed 6 bases and J 3 bases; nucleotides not matched to a gene: 6. DNA of the CDR3: TGTGCCAGCAGATCTAGCGGGGGGGGCCACTACGAGCAGTACTTC. It yields the protein CASRSSGGGHYEQYF.

This clone showed up just a few times. The CDR3 loop is CASMDGTSEQYF. In nucleotides, the CDR3 is TGCGCCAGCATGGACGGGACATCCGAGCAGTACTTC. The chain employs TRBV10-2 and TRBJ2-7; TRBD1 is a possible D gene (6 bases). Germline-derived CDR1 and CDR2 are WSHSY and SAAADI. This CDR3 comprises 12 residues. V lost 7 bases and J lost 6, with 13 bases in between.

On this clone: Its ends do not fully match the called genes, so a read error is possible. The chain combines TRBV7-7 with TRBJ2-3; 8 bases map to TRBD2. This CDR3 region has 15 residues. Looked up from germline, CDR1 is SSHAT and CDR2 is FNYEAQ (reference sequence). In nucleotides, the CDR3 is TGTGCTAGCAGCTTAGGACTAGCTAGCACAGATACGCAGTATTTT. Its protein is CASSLGLASTDTQYF. Complete variable domain (other parts from reference TRBV7-7 and TRBJ2-3): GAGVSQSPRYKVTKRGQDVTLRCDPISSHATLYWYQQALGQGPEFLTYFNYEAQPDKSGLPSDRFSAERPEGSISTLTIQRTEQRDSAMYRCASSLGLASTDTQYFGPGTRLTVL.

The chain carries TRBV10-2 and TRBJ2-3, with TRBD2 matching 13 bases. The CDR3 has 17 amino acids. The V and J ends lost 6 bases and 5 bases, in that order; junction bases with no gene match: 11. Germline V lookup: CDR1 WSHSY, CDR2 SAAADI. DNA of the CDR3: TGCGCCAGCAGGACGACTAGCGGGAGGTGGTTGGGAGATACGCAGTATTTT. Its protein is CASRTTSGRWLGDTQYF.

The chain combines TRBV28 with TRBJ2-1; tentatively, D is TRBD2 (5 bases). The CDR3 loop spans 20 amino acids. With 3 bases removed from V and 0 bases from J, the gap between germline ends came to 24 bases. CDR1 is MDHEN, CDR2 SYDVKM, per germline. The CDR3 is CASSFPRPALTGSSYNEQFF. Written as DNA, the CDR3 is TGTGCCAGCAGTTTTCCACGCCCCGCCCTGACGGGGAGCTCCTACAATGAGCAGTTCTTC.

This chain joins TRBV10-1 and TRBJ1-5; 7 positions agree with TRBD1. The length of the CDR3 is 14 residues. Germline CDR1 and CDR2: WNHNN and SYGVQD (reference sequence). V shed 9 bases, J shed 0 bases, and the junction held 5 bases outside the gene matches. The CDR3 here is CARLGQYSNQPQHF. In DNA, the CDR3 is TGCGCCAGACTGGGACAGTATAGCAATCAGCCCCAGCATTTT.

This clone is a singleton in its sample. This chain connects TRBV19 to TRBJ2-5; 14 bases are shared with TRBD2. From germline, CDR1 is LNHDA and CDR2 SQIVND (reference sequence). There are 15 residues in the CDR3. The V segment lost 3 bases and the J segment 14 bases; nucleotides outside the gene matches: 11. CDR3 DNA: TGTGCCAGTAGTATTTCCGGGACTAGCGGGAGAGCAGTCTACTTC. It is translated as CASSISGTSGRAVYF.

The chain combines TRBV6-5 with TRBJ2-7; 10 positions match TRBD1. Germline V gene lookup returns CDR1 MNHEY and CDR2 SVGAGI. V shed 2 bases and J 1 base; nucleotides not matched to a gene: 2. This CDR3 spans 15 amino acids. The CDR3 protein is CASSYGGQGSYEQYF. DNA of the CDR3: TGTGCCAGCAGTTACGGGGGACAGGGGTCCTACGAGCAGTACTTC.

The V call is TRBV7-2, the J call TRBJ2-5, with 10 positions matching TRBD1. The CDR3 length is 14 residues. V dropped 5 bases and J dropped 6; count of bases not matched to a gene: 6. Per germline, CDR1 SGHTA and CDR2 FQGNSA. CDR3: CASSTRQGAQTQYF. CDR3 in DNA: TGTGCCAGCAGCACCAGACAGGGGGCGCAGACCCAGTACTTC.

Only one count was recorded for this clone. The chain recombines TRBV7-2 with TRBJ2-3, with 11 bases matching TRBD2. With V trimmed by 1 base and J by 2 bases, 5 bases remained unmatched. The CDR3 runs to 17 residues. CDR1 SGHTA and CDR2 FQGNSA come from the germline V gene. CDR3 residues: CASSLVSSGGITDTQYF. Written as DNA, the CDR3 is TGTGCCAGCAGCTTAGTGTCTAGCGGGGGGATCACAGATACGCAGTATTTT.